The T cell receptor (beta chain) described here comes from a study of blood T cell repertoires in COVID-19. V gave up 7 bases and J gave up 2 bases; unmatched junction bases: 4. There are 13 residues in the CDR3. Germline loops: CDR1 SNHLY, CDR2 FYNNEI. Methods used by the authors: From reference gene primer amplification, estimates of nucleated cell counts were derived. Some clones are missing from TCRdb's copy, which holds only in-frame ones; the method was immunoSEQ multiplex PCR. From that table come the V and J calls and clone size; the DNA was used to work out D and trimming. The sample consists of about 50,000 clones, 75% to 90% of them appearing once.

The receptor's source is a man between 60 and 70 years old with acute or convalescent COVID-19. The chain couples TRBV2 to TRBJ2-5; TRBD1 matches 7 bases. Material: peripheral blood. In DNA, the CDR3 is TGTGCCAGCAAAGGGACAGCACAAGAGACCCAGTACTTC. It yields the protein CASKGTAQETQYF.